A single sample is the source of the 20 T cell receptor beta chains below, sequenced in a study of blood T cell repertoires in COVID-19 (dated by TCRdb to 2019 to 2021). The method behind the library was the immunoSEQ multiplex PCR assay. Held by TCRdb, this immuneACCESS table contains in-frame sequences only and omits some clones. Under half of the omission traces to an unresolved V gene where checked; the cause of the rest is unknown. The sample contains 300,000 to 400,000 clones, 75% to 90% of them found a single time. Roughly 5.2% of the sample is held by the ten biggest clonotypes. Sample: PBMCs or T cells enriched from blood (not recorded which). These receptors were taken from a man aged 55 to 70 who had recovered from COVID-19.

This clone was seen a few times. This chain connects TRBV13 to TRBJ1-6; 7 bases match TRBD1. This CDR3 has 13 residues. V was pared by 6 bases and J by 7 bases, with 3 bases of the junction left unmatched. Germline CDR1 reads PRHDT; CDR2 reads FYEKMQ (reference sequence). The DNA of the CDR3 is TGTGCCAGCAGGGAGGGGGCGAATTCACCCCTCCACTTT. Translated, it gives CASREGANSPLHF.

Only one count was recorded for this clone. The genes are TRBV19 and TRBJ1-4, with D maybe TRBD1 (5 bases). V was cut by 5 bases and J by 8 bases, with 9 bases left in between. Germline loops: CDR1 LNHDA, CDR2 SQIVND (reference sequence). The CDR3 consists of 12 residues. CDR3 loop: CASSPGSEKLFF. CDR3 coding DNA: TGTGCCAGTAGTCCAGGGTCGGAAAAACTGTTTTTT.

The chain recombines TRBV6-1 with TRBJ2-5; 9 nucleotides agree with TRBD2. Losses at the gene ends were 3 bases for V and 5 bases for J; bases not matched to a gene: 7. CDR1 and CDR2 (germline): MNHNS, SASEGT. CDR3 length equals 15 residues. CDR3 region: CASSDLSGRVETQYF. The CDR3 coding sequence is TGTGCCAGCAGTGACCTTAGCGGGAGAGTGGAGACCCAGTACTTC.

CDR3 nucleotides: TGTGCCACCAGTGAACCAGGGATAGAGACCCAGTACTTC. Amino acids: CATSEPGIETQYF. The chain combines TRBV24-1 with TRBJ2-5, with D maybe TRBD1 (5 bases). CDR3 length equals 13 residues. Germline assignment: CDR1 KGHDR and CDR2 SFDVKD. V lost 4 bases, J lost 4 bases, and 9 bases lay in between.

The CDR3 loop reads CASSPGGSTDTQYF. CDR3 sequence (DNA): TGTGCCAGCAGTCCAGGGGGTAGCACAGATACGCAGTATTTT. The chain couples TRBV28 to TRBJ2-3, with 7 positions matching TRBD1. CDR3 length: 14 residues. Germline-derived CDR1 and CDR2 are MDHEN and SYDVKM. V gave up 5 bases and J gave up 0 bases; unmatched junction bases: 2.

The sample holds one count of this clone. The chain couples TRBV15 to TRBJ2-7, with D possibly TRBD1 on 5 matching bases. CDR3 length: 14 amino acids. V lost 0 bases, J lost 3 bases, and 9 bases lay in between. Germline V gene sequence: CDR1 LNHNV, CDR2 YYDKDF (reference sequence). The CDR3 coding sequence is TGTGCCACCAGCAGAGATAGCCAGGGCTACGAGCAGTACTTC. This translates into CATSRDSQGYEQYF.

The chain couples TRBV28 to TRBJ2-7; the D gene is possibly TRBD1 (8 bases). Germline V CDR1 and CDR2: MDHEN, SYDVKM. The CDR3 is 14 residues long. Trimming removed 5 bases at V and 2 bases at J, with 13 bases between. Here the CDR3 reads CASSNRGGAYEQYF. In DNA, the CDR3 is TGTGCCAGCAGTAACAGGGGGGGGGCCTACGAGCAGTACTTC.

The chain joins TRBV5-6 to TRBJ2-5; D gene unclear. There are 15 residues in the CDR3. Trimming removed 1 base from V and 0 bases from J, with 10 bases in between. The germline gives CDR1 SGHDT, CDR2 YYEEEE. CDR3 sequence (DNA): TGTGCCAGCAGCTTGTTCTTAGACAACCAAGAGACCCAGTACTTC. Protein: CASSLFLDNQETQYF. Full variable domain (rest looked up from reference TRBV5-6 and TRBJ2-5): DAGVTQSPTHLIKTRGQQVTLRCSPKSGHDTVSWYQQALGQGPQFIFQYYEEEERQRGNFPDRFSGHQFPNYSSELNVNALLLGDSALYLCASSLFLDNQETQYFGPGTRLLVL.

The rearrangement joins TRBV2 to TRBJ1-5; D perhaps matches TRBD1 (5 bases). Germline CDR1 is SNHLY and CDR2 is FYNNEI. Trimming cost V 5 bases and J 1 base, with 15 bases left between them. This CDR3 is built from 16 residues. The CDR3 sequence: CASSTGLALSNQPQHF. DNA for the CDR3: TGTGCCAGCAGTACAGGCTTAGCCTTAAGCAATCAGCCCCAGCATTTT. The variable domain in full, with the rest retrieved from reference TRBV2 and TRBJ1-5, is EPEVTQTPSHQVTQMGQEVILRCVPISNHLYFYWYRQILGQKVEFLVSFYNNEISEKSEIFDDQFSVERPDGSNFTLKIRSTKLEDSAMYFCASSTGLALSNQPQHFGDGTRLSIL.

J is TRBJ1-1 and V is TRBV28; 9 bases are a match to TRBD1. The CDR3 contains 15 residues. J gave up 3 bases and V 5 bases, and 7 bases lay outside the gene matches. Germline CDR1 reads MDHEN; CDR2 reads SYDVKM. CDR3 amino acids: CASSQRQGVYTEAFF. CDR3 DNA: TGTGCCAGCAGTCAGAGACAGGGGGTTTACACTGAAGCTTTCTTT.

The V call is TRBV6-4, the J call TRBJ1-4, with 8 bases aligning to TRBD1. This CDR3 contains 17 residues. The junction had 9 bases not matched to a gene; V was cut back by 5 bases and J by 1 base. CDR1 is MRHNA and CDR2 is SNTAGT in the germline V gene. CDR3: CASSCTGGTETNEKLFF. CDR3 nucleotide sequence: TGTGCCAGCAGTTGTACAGGGGGTACAGAAACTAATGAAAAACTGTTTTTT.

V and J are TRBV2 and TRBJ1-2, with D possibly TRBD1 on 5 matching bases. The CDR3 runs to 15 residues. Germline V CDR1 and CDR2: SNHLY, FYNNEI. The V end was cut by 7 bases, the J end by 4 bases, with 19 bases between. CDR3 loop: CASTPQGGVGYGYTF. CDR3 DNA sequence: TGTGCCAGCACCCCCCAGGGAGGGGTGGGCTATGGCTACACCTTC. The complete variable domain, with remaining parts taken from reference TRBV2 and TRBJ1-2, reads EPEVTQTPSHQVTQMGQEVILRCVPISNHLYFYWYRQILGQKVEFLVSFYNNEISEKSEIFDDQFSVERPDGSNFTLKIRSTKLEDSAMYFCASTPQGGVGYGYTFGSGTRLTVV.

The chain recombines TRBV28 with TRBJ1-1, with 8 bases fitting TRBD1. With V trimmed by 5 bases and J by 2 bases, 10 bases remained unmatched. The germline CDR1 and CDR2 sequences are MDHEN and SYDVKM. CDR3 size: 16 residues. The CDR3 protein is CASSLHRDRSNTEAFF. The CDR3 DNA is TGTGCCAGCAGTCTCCACCGGGACAGGTCTAACACTGAAGCTTTCTTT.

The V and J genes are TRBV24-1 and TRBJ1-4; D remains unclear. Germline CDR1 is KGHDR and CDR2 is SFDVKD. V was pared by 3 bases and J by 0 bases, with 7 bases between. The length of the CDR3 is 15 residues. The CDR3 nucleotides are TGTGCCACCAGTGATCCAGGTACAACTAATGAAAAACTGTTTTTT. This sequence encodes CATSDPGTTNEKLFF.

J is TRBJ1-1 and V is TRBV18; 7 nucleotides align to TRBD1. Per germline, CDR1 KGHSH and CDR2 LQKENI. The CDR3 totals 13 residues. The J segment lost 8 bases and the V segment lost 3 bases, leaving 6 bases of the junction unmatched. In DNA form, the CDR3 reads TGTGCCAGCTCACCCGACAGGGTATCAGAAGCTTTCTTT. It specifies CASSPDRVSEAFF.

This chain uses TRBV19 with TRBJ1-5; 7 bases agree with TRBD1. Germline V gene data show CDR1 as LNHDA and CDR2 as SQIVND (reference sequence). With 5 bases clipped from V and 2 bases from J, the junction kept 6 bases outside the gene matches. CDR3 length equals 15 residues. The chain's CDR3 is CASSPQGEGNQPQHF. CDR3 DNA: TGTGCCAGTAGTCCTCAGGGGGAGGGCAATCAGCCCCAGCATTTT.

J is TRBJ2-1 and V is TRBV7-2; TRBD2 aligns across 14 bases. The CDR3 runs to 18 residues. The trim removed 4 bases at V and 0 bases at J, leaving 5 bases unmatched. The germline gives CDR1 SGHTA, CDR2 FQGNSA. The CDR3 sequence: CASSYRGTSGSSYNEQFF. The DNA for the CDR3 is TGTGCCAGCAGCTACCGAGGGACTAGCGGGAGCTCCTACAATGAGCAGTTCTTC.

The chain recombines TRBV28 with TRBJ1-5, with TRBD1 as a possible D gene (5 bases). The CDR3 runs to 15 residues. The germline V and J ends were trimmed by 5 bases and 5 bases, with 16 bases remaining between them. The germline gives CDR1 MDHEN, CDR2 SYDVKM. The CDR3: CASSPGRRGYQPQHF. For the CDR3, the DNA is TGTGCCAGCAGTCCCGGGAGGAGGGGTTATCAGCCCCAGCATTTT.

CDR3 nucleotides: TGTGCCAGCAGTTACGGACAGGGGGGAGGAGGAAACACCATATATTTT. Its protein is CASSYGQGGGGNTIYF. The V and J genes are TRBV6-6 and TRBJ1-3; 10 nucleotides agree with TRBD1. The V gene end was trimmed by 2 bases and the J gene end by 4 bases; junction bases not matched to a gene: 5. The CDR3 consists of 16 residues. Germline loops: CDR1 MNHNY, CDR2 SVGAGI (reference sequence).

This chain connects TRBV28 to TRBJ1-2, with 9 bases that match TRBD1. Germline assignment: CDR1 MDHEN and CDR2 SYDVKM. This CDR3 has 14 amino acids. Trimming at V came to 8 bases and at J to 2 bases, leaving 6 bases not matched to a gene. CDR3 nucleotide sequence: TGTGCCAGCGGATGGACAGGGGCCAACTATGGCTACACCTTC. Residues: CASGWTGANYGYTF.